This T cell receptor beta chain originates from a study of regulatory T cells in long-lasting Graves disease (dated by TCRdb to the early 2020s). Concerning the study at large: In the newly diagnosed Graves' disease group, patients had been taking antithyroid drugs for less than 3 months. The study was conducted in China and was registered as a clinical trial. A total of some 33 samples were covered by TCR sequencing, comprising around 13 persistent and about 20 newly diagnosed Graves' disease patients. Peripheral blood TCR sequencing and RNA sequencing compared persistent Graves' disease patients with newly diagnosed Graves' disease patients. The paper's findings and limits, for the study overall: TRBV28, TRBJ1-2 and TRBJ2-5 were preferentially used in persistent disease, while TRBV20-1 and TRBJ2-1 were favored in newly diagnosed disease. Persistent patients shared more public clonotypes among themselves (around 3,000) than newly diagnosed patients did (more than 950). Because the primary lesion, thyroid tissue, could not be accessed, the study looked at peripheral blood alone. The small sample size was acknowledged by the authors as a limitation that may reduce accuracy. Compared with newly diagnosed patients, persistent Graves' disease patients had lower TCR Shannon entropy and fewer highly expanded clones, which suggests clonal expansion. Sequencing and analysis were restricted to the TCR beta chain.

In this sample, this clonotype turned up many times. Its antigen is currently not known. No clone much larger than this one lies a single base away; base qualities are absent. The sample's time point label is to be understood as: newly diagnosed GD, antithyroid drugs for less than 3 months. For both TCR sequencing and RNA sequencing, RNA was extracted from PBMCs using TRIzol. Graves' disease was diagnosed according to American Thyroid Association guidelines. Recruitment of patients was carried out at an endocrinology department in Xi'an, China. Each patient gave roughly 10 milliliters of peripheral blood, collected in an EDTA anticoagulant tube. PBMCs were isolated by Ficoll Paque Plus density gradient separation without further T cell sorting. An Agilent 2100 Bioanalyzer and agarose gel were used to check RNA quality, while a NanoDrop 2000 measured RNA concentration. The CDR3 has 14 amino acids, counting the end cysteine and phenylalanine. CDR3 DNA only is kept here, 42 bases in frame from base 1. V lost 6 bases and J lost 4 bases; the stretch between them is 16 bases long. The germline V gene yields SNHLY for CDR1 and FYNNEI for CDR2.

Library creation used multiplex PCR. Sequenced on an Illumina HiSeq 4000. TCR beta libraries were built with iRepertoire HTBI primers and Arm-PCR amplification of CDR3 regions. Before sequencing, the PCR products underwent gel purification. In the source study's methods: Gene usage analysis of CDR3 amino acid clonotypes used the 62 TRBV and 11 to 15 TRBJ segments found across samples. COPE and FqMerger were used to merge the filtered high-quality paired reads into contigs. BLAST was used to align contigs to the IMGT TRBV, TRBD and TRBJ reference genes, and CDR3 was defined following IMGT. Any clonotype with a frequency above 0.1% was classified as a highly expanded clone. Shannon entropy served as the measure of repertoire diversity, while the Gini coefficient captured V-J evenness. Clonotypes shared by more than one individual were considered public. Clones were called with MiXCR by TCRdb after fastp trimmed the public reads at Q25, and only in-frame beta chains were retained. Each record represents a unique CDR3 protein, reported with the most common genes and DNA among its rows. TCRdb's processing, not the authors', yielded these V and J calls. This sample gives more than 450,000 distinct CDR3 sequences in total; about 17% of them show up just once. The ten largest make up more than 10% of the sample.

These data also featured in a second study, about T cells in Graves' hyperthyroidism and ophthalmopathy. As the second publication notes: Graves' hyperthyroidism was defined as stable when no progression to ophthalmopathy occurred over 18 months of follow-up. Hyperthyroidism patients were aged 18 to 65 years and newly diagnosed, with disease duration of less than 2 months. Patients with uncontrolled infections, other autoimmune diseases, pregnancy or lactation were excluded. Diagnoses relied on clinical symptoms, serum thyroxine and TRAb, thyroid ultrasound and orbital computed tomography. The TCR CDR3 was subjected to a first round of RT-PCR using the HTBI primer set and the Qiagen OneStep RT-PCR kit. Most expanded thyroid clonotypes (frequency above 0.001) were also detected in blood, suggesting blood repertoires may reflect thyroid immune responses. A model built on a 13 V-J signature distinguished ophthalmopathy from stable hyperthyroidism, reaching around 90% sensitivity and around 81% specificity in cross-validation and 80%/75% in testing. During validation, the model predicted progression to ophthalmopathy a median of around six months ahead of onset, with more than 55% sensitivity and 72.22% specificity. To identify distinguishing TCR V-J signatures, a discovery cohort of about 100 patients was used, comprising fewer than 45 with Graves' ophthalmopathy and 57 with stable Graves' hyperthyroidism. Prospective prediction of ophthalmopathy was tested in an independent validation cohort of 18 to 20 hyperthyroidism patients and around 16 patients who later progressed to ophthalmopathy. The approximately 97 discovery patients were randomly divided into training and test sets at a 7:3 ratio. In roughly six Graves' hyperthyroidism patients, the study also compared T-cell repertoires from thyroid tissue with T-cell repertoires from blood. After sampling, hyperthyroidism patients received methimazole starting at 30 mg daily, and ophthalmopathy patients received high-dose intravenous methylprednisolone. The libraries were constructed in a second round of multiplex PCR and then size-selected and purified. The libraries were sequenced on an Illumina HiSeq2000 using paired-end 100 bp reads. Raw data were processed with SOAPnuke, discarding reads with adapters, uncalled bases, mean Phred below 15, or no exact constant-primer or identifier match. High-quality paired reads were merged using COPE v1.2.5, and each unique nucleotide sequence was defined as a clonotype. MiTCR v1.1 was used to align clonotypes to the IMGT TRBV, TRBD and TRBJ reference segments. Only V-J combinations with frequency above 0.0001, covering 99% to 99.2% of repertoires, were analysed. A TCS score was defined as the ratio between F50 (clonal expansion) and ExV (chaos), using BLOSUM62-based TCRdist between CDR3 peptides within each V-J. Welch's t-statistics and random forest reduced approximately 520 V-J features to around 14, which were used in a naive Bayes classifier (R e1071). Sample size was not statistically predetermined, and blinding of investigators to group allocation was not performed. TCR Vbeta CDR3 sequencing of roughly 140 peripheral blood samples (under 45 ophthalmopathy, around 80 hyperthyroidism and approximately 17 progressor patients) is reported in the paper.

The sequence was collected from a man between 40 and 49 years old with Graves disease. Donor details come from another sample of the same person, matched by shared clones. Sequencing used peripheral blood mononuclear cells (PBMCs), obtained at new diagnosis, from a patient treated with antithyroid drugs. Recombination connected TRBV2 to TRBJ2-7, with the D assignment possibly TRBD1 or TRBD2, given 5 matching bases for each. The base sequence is TGTGCCAGCAGCGCCCCCGGGACCCTTTACGAGCAGTACTTC. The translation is CASSAPGTLYEQYF.